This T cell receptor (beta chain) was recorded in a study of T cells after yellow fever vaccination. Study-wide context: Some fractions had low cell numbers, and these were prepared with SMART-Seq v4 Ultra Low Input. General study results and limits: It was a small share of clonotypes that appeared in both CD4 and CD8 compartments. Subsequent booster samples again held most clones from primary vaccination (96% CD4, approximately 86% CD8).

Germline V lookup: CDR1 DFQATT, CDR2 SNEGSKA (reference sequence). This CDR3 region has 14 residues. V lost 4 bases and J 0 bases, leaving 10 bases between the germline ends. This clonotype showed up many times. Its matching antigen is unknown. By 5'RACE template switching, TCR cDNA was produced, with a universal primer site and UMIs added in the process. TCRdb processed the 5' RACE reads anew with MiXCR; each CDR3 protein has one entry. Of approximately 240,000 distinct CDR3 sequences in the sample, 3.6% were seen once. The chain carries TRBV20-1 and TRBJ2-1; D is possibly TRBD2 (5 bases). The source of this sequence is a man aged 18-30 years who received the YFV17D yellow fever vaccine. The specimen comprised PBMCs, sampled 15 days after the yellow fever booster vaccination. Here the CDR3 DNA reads TGCAGTGCTATCGGGGAGAGCTCCTACAATGAGCAGTTCTTC. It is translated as CSAIGESSYNEQFF.